This TCR beta chain is drawn from a study of blood T cell repertoires in COVID-19. Looking at the study overall: Samples of COVID-19 (acute and convalescent) were obtained from the United States, Italy and Spain. T cells, B-cell-depleted T cells, or PBMCs supplied cDNA or gDNA.

The germline V gene has CDR1 MGHDK and CDR2 SYGVNS. The CDR3 is 13 amino acids. V was trimmed by 3 bases and J by 1 base, leaving 6 bases between them. Per the original data handling: Amplified reference gene primers provided the basis for estimating nucleated cell counts. This table comes from immunoSEQ multiplex PCR, and its TCRdb copy is limited to in-frame clones, with some not included. V and J calls and clone size come straight from that table; D and trimming were deduced from the DNA. The sample includes nearly 350,000 clones, around nine tenths of them seen just once. The V call is TRBV25-1, the J call TRBJ2-5; no definite D call. The sequenced sample consisted of peripheral blood. The sequence came from a woman between 18 and 30 years old who had recovered from COVID-19. The CDR3, as DNA: TGTGCCAGCAGTGACGGAGTCCAAGAGACCCAGTACTTC. Protein sequence: CASSDGVQETQYF.